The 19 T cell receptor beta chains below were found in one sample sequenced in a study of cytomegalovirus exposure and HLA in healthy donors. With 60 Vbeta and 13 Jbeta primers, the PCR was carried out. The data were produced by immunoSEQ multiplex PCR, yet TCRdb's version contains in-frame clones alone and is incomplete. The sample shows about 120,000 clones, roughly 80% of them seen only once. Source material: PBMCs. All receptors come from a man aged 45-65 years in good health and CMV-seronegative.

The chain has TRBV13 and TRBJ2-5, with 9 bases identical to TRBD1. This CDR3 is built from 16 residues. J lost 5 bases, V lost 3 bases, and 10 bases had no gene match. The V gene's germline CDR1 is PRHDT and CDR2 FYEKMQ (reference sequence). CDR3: CASSLDYGTGKETQYF. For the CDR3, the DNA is TGTGCCAGCAGCTTGGATTACGGGACAGGGAAGGAGACCCAGTACTTC.

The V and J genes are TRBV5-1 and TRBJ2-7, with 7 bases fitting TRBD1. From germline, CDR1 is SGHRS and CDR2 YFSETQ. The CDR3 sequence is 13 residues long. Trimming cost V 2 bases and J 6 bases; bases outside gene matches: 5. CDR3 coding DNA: TGCGCCAGCAGCTTACTTGACAGGGTCGAGCAGTACTTC. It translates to CASSLLDRVEQYF.

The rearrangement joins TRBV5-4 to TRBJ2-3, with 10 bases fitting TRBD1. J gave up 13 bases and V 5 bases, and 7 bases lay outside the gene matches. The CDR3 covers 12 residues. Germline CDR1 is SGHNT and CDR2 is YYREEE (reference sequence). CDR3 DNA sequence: TGTGCCAGCAGTTCTGACAGGGGGCTGGAGTATTTT. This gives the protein CASSSDRGLEYF.

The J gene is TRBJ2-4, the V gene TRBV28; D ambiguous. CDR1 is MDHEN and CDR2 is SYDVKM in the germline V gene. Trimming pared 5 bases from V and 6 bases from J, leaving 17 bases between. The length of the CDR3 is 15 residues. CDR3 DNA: TGTGCCAGCAGTCCCGTGGAGCGCCCTGGAAACATTCAGTACTTC. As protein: CASSPVERPGNIQYF.

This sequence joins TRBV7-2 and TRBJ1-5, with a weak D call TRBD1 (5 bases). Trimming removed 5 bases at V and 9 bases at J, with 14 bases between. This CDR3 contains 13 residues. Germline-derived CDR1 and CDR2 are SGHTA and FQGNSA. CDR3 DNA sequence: TGTGCCAGCAGCGCGGGGGGGGAGAGGCCCCAGCATTTT. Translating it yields CASSAGGERPQHF.

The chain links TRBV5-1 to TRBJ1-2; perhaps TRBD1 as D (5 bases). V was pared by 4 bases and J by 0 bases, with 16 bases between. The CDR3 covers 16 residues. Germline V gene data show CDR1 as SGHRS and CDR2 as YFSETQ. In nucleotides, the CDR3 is TGCGCCAGCAGCCCGGAGGGAGGGGTCGCTAACTATGGCTACACCTTC. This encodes CASSPEGGVANYGYTF. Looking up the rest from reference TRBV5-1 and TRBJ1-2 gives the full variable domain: KAGVTQTPRYLIKTRGQQVTLSCSPISGHRSVSWYQQTPGQGLQFLFEYFSETQRNKGNFPGRFSGRQFSNSRSEMNVSTLELGDSALYLCASSPEGGVANYGYTFGSGTRLTVV.

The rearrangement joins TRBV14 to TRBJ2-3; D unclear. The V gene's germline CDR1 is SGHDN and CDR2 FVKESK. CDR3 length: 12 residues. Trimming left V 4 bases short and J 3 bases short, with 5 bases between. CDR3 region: CASSPFTDTQYF. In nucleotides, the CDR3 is TGTGCCAGCAGCCCCTTTACAGATACGCAGTATTTT.

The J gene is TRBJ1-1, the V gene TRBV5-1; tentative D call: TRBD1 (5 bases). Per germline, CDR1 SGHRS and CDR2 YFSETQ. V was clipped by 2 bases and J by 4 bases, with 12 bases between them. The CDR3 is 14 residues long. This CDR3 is CASSLNRYTTEAFF. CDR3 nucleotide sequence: TGCGCCAGCAGCTTAAACAGGTATACCACTGAAGCTTTCTTT.

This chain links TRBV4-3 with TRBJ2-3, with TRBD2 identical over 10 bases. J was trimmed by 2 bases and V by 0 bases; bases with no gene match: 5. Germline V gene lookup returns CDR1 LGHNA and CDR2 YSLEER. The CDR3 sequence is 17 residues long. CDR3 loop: CASSQDRLAGDTDTQYF. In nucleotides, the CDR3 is TGCGCCAGCAGCCAAGATCGCCTAGCGGGAGACACAGATACGCAGTATTTT.

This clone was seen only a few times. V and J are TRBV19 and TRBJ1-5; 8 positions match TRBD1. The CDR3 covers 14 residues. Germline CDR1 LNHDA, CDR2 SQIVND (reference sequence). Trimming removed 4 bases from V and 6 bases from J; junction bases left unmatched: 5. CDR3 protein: CASSTQGAGQPQHF. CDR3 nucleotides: TGTGCCAGTAGTACTCAGGGGGCTGGTCAGCCCCAGCATTTT.

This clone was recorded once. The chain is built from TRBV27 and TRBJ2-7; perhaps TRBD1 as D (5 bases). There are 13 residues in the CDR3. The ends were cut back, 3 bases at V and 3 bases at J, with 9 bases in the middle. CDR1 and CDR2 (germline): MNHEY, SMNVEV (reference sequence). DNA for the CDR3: TGTGCCAGCAGTTTTGGACAACTCTACGAGCAGTACTTC. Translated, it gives CASSFGQLYEQYF.

DNA of the CDR3: TGTGCCAGCTCACCTATGGGGCGCAGGGACACCGGGGAGCTGTTTTTT. The encoded protein is CASSPMGRRDTGELFF. The rearrangement links TRBV18 to TRBJ2-2; tentative D call: TRBD1 (5 bases). This CDR3 region has 16 residues. From germline, CDR1 is KGHSH and CDR2 LQKENI. The V and J ends lost 3 bases and 3 bases respectively, with 14 bases between them.

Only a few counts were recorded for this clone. Here the CDR3 reads CASSPPGQGRETQYF. DNA of the CDR3: TGTGCCAGTAGTCCTCCGGGACAGGGGCGAGAGACCCAGTACTTC. V gene TRBV19 combines with J gene TRBJ2-5, with 10 bases matching TRBD1. The CDR3 consists of 15 residues. Per germline, CDR1 LNHDA and CDR2 SQIVND (reference sequence). Germline trimming cut 5 bases from V and 4 bases from J; bases unmatched to any gene: 7.

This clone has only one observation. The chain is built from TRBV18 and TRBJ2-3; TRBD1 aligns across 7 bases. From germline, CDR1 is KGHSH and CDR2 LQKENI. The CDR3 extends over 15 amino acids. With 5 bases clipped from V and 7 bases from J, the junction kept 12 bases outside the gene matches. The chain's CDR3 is CASSFRDTTGNTQYF. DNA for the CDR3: TGTGCCAGCTCATTCCGGGACACGACAGGGAATACGCAGTATTTT. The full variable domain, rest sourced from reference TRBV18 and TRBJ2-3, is NAGVMQNPRHLVRRRGQEARLRCSPMKGHSHVYWYRQLPEEGLKFMVYLQKENIIDESGMPKERFSAEFPKEGPSILRIQQVVRGDSAAYFCASSFRDTTGNTQYFGPGTRLTVL.

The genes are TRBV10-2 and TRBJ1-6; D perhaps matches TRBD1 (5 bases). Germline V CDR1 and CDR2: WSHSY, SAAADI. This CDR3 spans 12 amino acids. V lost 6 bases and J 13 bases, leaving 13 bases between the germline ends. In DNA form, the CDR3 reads TGCGCCAGCAGAGGGGTTCTTACTCCCCTCCACTTT. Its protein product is CASRGVLTPLHF.

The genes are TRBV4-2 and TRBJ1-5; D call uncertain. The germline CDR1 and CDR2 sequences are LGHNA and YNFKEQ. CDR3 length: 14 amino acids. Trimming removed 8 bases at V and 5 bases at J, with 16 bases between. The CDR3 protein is CASSPTGGYQPQHF. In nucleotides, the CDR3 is TGTGCCAGCTCGCCGACGGGAGGCTATCAGCCCCAGCATTTT.

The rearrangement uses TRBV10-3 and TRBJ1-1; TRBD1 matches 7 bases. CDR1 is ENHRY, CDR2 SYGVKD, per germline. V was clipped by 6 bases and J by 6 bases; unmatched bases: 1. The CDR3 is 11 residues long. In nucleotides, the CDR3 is TGTGCCATCAGCCAGGGGGCTGAAGCTTTCTTT. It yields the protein CAISQGAEAFF.

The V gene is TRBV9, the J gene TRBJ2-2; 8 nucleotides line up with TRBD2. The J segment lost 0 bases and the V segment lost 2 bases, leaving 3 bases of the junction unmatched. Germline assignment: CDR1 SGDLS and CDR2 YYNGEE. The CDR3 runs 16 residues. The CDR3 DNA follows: TGTGCCAGCAGCGTCTCCGGGGGGGCGAACACCGGGGAGCTGTTTTTT. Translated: CASSVSGGANTGELFF.

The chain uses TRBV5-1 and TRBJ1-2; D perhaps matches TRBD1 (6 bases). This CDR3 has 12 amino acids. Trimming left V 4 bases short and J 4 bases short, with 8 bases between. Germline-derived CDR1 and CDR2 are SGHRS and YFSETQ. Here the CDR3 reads CASSMDSYGYTF. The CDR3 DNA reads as TGCGCCAGCAGCATGGACAGCTATGGCTACACCTTC. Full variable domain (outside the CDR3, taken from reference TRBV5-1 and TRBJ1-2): KAGVTQTPRYLIKTRGQQVTLSCSPISGHRSVSWYQQTPGQGLQFLFEYFSETQRNKGNFPGRFSGRQFSNSRSEMNVSTLELGDSALYLCASSMDSYGYTFGSGTRLTVV.